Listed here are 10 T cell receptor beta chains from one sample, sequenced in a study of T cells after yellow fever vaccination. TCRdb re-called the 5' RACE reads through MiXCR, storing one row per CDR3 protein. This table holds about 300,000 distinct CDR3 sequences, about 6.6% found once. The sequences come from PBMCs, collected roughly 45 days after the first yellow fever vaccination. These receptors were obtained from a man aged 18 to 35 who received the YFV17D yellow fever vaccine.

The CDR3 DNA sequence: TGTGCCTCTCTCGGGACAGGGTCCTACAATGAGCAGTTCTTC. Translating it yields CASLGTGSYNEQFF. This chain joins TRBV19 and TRBJ2-1; TRBD1 agrees at 9 bases. This CDR3 is built from 14 residues. Germline CDR1 reads LNHDA; CDR2 reads SQIVND (reference sequence). After removal of 11 bases from V and 1 base from J, the junction contained 6 bases not matched to a gene.

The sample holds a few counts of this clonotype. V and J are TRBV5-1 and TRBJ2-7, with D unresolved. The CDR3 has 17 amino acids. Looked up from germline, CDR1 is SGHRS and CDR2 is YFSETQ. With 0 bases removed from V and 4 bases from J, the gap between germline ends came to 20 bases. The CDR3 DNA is TGCGCCAGCAGCTTGGTCATAGGGTCATATCGGACGTACGAGCAGTACTTC. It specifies CASSLVIGSYRTYEQYF.

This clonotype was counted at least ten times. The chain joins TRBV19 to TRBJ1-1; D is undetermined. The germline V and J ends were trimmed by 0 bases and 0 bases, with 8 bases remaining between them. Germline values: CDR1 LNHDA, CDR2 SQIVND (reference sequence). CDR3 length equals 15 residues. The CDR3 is CASSIEPSVNTEAFF. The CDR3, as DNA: TGTGCCAGTAGTATAGAACCATCCGTGAACACTGAAGCTTTCTTT.

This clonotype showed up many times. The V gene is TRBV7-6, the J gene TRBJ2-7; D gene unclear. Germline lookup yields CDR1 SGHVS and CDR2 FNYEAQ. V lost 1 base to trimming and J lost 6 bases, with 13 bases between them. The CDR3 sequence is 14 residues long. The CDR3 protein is CASSLESTFGEQYV. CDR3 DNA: TGTGCCAGCAGCTTAGAATCCACCTTTGGCGAGCAGTACGTC.

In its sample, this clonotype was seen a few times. The CDR3 coding sequence is TGCAGCTCCCAAAGGGAGACCCAGTACTTC. Its translation is CSSQRETQYF. The chain couples TRBV20-1 to TRBJ2-5; D not resolved. This CDR3 contains 10 residues. CDR1 and CDR2 (germline): DFQATT, SNEGSKA (reference sequence).

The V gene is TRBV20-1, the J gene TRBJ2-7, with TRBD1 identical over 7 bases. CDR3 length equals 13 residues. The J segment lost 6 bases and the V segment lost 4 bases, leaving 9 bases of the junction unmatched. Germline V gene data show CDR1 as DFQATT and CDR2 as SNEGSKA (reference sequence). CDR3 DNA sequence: TGCAGTGCTACTCGACAGGGTTTCTCCGAGCAGTACTTC. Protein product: CSATRQGFSEQYF.

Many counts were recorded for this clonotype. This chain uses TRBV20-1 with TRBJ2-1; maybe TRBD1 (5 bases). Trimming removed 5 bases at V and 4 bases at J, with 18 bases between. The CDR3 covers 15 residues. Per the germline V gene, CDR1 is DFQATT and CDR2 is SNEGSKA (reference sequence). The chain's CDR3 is CSALPPGSVYNEQFF. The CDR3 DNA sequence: TGCAGTGCTCTGCCGCCAGGGTCAGTGTACAATGAGCAGTTCTTC.

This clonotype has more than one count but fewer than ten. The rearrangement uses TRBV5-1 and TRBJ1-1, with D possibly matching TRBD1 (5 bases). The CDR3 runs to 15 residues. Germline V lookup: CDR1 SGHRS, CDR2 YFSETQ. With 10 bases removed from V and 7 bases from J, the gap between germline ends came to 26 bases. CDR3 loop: CASLEWGDEIDEAFF. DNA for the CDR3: TGCGCCTCTCTGGAGTGGGGGGATGAAATCGATGAAGCTTTCTTT.

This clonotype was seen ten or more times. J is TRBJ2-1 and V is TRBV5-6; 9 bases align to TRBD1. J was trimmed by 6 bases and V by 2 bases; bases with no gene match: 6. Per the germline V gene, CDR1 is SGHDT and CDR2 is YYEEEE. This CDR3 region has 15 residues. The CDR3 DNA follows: TGTGCCAGCAGCTTTCCGGGACAGGGACCCAATGAGCAGTTCTTC. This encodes CASSFPGQGPNEQFF.

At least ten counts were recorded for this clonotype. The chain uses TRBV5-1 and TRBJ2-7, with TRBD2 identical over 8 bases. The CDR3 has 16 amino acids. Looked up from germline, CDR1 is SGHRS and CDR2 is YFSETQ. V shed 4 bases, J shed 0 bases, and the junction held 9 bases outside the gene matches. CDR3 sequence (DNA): TGCGCCAGCAGCATGGGGTCGGGGGGGCGCTCCTACGAGCAGTACGTC. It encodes CASSMGSGGRSYEQYV.